The T cell receptor beta chain described here comes from a study of blood T cells in healthy people across ages. Sample-barcoded 5' priming and a J-beta primer mix drove a second PCR of about 7 to 12 cycles. From the 5' RACE reads, TCRdb called clonotypes with MiXCR, one entry per CDR3 protein. The sample includes about 640,000 distinct CDR3 sequences, 58% of them seen just once. Sequencing used blood. The source of this sequence is a man aged 60-69 years in good health.

The CDR3 sequence: CASSLSWGGYEQYF. As DNA, the CDR3 is TGCGCCAGCAGCTTGAGTTGGGGTGGCTACGAGCAGTACTTC. The gene calls are TRBV5-1 and TRBJ2-7; D gene uncertain. Germline V gives CDR1 SGHRS, CDR2 YFSETQ. Trimming removed 1 base from V and 3 bases from J, with 11 bases in between. The CDR3 has 14 residues.